This TCR beta chain derives from a study of blood T cell repertoires in COVID-19. Study overall: The origin of the acute and convalescent COVID-19 samples was the United States, Italy and Spain.

Original methodology: Estimates of nucleated cell counts were drawn from the amplification of reference gene primers. Libraries were prepared by immunoSEQ multiplex PCR; TCRdb keeps only in-frame clonotypes and omits some of them. Clone size and V and J calls were adopted from that table, with D and trimming inferred from the DNA. This sample yields under 150,000 clones, of which about 85% are seen a single time; approximately 8.7% belongs to the top ten. This sequence was found in a man aged 35-49 years with active or convalescent COVID-19. Sample: peripheral blood.

As DNA, the CDR3 is TGTGCCAGCAGTTTTCGCGGGACAGGGGACTCCTACGAGCAGTACTTC. Protein sequence: CASSFRGTGDSYEQYF. V gene TRBV27 combines with J gene TRBJ2-7; 10 bases fit TRBD1. Trimming cost V 3 bases and J 0 bases; bases outside gene matches: 5. The CDR3 sequence is 16 residues long. The germline V gene has CDR1 MNHEY and CDR2 SMNVEV (reference sequence).